This T cell receptor (beta chain) was sequenced for a study of CD8 T cells in ankylosing spondylitis. On this clonotype: Antigen: not known.

Molecular-barcoded quantitative 5'-RACE produced these TCR beta libraries. Each CDR3 protein gets one entry after TCRdb re-called the 5' RACE reads with MiXCR. The sample lists 700,000 to 850,000 distinct CDR3 sequences; about 10% were seen once. Trimming took off 1 base at V and 4 bases at J, with 7 bases between the two ends. Germline V gene data show CDR1 as SGHRS and CDR2 as YFSETQ. CDR3 size: 13 residues. Study-wide results and caveats: Enrichment of disease-linked clones was reportedly significant in matched ankylosing spondylitis synovial fluid. Clones linked to the disease showed a CD8+ phenotype. They occurred at relatively low frequencies in peripheral blood. Characteristic, it appeared, of ankylosing spondylitis blood was a TCR beta motif of eight highly homologous variants.

The sample was blood, either unsorted or a sorted T cell fraction (not recorded which). The chain employs TRBV5-1 and TRBJ2-3; no clear D gene. The TCR comes from a male donor with ankylosing spondylitis. As DNA, the CDR3 is TGCGCCAGCAGCTTGATAGCTTCAGATACGCAGTATTTT. Translated, it gives CASSLIASDTQYF.